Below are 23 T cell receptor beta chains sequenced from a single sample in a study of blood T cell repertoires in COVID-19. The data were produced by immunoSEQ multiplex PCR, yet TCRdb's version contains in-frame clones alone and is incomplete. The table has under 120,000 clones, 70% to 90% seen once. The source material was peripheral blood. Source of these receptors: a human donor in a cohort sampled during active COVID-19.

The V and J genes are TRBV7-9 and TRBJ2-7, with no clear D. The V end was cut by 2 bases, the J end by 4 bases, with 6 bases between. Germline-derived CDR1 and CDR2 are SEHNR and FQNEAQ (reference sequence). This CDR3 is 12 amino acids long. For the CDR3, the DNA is TGTGCCAGCAGCTTACTAGGTTACGAGCAGTACTTC. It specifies CASSLLGYEQYF.

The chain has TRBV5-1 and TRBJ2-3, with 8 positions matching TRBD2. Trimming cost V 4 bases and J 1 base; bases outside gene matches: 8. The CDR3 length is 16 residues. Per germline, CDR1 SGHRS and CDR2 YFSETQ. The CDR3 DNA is TGCGCCAGCAGCCACGGAAATAGCGGGGGCACAGATACGCAGTATTTT. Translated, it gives CASSHGNSGGTDTQYF.

CDR3 amino acids: CASNPGLAFTDTQYF. DNA of the CDR3: TGTGCCAGCAACCCAGGACTAGCGTTCACAGATACGCAGTATTTT. This chain joins TRBV7-2 and TRBJ2-3, with 9 bases fitting TRBD2. J gave up 2 bases and V 7 bases, and 7 bases lay outside the gene matches. Germline V gene lookup returns CDR1 SGHTA and CDR2 FQGNSA. The CDR3 has 15 residues.

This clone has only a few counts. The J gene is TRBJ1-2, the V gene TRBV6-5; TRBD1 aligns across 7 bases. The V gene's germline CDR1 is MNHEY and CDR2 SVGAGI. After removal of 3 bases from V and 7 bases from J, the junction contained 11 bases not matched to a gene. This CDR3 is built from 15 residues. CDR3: CASSYMKGAGSGYTF. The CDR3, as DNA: TGTGCCAGCAGTTATATGAAGGGGGCAGGGAGTGGCTACACCTTC.

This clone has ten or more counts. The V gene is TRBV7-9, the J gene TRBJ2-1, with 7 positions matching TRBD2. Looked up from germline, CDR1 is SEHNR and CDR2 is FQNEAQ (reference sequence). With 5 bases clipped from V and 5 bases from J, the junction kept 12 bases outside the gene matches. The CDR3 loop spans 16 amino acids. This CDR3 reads CASSPGGVPINNEQFF. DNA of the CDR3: TGTGCCAGCAGCCCTGGGGGGGTACCTATAAACAATGAGCAGTTCTTC.

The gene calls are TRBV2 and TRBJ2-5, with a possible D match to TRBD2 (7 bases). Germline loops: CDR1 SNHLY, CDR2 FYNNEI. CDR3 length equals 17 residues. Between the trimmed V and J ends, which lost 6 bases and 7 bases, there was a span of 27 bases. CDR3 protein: CASSANMLQGGGLTQYF. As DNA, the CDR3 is TGTGCCAGCAGCGCCAATATGCTACAGGGAGGGGGACTGACCCAGTACTTC.

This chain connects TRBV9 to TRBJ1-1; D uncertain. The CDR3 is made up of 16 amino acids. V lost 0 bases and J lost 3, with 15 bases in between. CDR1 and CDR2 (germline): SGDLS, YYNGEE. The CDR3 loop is CASSVVAGYGDTEAFF. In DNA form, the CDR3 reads TGTGCCAGCAGCGTAGTTGCCGGGTATGGTGACACTGAAGCTTTCTTT.

In DNA, the CDR3 is TGTGCCAGCAGCCTTGAACCGGACAGGGGACAAGAGACCCAGTACTTC. Translating gives CASSLEPDRGQETQYF. The chain links TRBV4-2 to TRBJ2-5; 9 bases align to TRBD1. Per the germline V gene, CDR1 is LGHNA and CDR2 is YNFKEQ. CDR3 length: 16 residues. Trimming cost V 4 bases and J 2 bases; bases outside gene matches: 8.

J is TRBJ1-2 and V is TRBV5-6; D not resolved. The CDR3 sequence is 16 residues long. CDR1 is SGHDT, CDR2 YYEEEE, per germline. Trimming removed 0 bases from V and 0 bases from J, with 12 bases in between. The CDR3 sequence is CASSLAAGDANYGYTF. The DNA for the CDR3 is TGTGCCAGCAGCTTGGCGGCGGGCGACGCTAACTATGGCTACACCTTC.

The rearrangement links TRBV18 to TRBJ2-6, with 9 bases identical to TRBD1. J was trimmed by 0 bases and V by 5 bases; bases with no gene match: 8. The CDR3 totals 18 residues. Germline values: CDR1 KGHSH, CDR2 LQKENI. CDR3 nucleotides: TGTGCCAGCTCAGCTCCGGGACAGGGTGCCTCTGGGGCCAACGTCCTGACTTTC. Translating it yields CASSAPGQGASGANVLTF.

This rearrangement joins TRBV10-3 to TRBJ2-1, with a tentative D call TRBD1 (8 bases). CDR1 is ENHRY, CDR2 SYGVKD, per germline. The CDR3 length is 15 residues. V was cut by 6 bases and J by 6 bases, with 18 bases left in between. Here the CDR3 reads CAIRGGDRYFNEQFF. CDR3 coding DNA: TGTGCCATCAGGGGGGGGGACAGGTATTTCAATGAGCAGTTCTTC.

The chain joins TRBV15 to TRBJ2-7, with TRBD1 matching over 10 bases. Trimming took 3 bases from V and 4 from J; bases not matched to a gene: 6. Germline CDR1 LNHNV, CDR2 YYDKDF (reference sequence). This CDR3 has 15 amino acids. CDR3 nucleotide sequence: TGTGCCACCAGCAGTGACAGGGGGCCCGTTTACGAGCAGTACTTC. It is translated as CATSSDRGPVYEQYF.

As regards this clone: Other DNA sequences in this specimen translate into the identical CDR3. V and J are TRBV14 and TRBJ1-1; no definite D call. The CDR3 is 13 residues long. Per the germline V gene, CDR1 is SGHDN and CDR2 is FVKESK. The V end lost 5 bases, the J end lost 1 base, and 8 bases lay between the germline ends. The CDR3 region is CASSADWNTEAFF. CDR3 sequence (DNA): TGTGCCAGCAGCGCGGACTGGAACACTGAAGCTTTCTTT.

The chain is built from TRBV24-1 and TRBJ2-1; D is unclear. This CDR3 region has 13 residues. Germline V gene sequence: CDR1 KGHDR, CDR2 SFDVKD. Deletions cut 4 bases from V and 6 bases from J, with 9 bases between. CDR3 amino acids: CATSEGLRNEQFF. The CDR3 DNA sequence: TGTGCCACCAGTGAGGGCCTCCGCAATGAGCAGTTCTTC.

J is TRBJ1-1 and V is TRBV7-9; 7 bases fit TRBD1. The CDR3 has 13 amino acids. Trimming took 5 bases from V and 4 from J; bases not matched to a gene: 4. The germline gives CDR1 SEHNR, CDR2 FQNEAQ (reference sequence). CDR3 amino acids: CASSDPGGTEAFF. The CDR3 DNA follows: TGTGCCAGCAGCGACCCAGGGGGCACTGAAGCTTTCTTT.

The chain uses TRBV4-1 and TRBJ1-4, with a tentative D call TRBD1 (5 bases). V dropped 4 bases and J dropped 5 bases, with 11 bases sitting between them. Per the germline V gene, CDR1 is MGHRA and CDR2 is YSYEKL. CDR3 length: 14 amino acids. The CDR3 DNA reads TGCGCCAGCAGCCCCCGCGCAGGGAATGAAAAACTGTTTTTT. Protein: CASSPRAGNEKLFF.

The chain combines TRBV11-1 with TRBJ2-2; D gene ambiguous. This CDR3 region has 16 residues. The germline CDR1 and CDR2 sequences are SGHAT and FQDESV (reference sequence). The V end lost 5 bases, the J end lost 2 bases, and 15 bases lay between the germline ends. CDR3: CASSDRGVGNTGELFF. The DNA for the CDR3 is TGTGCCAGCAGCGATAGAGGTGTCGGAAACACCGGGGAGCTGTTTTTT.

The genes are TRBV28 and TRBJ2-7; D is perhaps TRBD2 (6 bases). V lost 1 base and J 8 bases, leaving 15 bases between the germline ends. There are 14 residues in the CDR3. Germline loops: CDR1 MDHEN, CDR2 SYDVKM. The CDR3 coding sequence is TGTGCCAGCAGTTTATCTAGGCCTGGGAGGCAGCAGTACTTC. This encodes CASSLSRPGRQQYF.

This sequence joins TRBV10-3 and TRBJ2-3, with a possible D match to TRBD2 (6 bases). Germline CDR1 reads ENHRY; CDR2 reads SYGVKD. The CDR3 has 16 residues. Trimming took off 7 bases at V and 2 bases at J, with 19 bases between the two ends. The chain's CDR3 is CAINGGPGEDTDTQYF. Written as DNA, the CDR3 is TGTGCCATCAATGGCGGACCCGGGGAGGACACAGATACGCAGTATTTT.

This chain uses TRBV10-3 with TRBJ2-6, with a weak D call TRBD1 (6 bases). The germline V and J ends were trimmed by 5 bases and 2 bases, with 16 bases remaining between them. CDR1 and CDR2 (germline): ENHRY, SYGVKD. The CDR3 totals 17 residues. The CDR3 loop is CAISPNLGGTGANVLTF. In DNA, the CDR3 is TGTGCCATCAGTCCGAATCTTGGGGGCACTGGGGCCAACGTCCTGACTTTC.

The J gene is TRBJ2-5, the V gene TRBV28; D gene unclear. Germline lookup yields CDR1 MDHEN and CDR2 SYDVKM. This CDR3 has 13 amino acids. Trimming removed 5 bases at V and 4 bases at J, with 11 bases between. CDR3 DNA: TGTGCCAGCAGTCTCCGGGTCGGAGAGACCCAGTACTTC. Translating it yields CASSLRVGETQYF.

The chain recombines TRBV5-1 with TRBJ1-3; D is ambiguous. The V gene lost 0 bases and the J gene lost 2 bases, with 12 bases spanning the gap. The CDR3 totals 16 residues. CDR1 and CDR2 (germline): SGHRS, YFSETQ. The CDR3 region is CASSLGSGGTGNTIYF. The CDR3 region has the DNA TGCGCCAGCAGCTTGGGGTCCGGAGGGACTGGAAACACCATATATTTT.

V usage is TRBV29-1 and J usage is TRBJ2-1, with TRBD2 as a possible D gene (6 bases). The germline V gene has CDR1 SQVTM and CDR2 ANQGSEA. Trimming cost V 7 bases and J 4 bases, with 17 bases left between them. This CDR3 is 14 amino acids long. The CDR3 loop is CSALSGSPYNEQFF. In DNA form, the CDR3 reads TGCAGCGCCCTTAGCGGAAGCCCATACAATGAGCAGTTCTTC.